This T cell receptor (beta chain) was observed in a study of T cells after yellow fever vaccination. This clonotype was picked up many times. TCRdb reanalysed the 5' RACE reads using MiXCR and keeps one entry per CDR3 protein. The sample holds about 140,000 distinct CDR3 sequences; about 7.7% are singletons and the top ten take under 0.95%. The germline CDR1 and CDR2 sequences are MNHEY and SMNVEV (reference sequence). After removal of 6 bases from V and 2 bases from J, the junction contained 10 bases not matched to a gene. The CDR3 has 16 residues. The chain is built from TRBV27 and TRBJ2-7; TRBD2 matches 10 bases. The sequencing used CD4+ T cells sorted from PBMCs, collected 5 days after the yellow fever booster vaccination. The clonotype comes from a man aged 30 to 39 who received the YFV17D yellow fever vaccine. The CDR3: CASRPTTSGSPYEQYF. The CDR3 coding sequence is TGTGCCAGCAGACCTACGACTAGCGGGTCCCCCTACGAGCAGTACTTC.